This paragraph covers one TCR beta chain sequence. This specimen comes from a study of blood T cell repertoires in COVID-19. The CDR3 runs to 13 residues. Germline loops: CDR1 SGHTA, CDR2 FQGNSA. V dropped 1 base and J dropped 9 bases, with 7 bases sitting between them. The method was immunoSEQ multiplex PCR; TCRdb's version includes in-frame clones alone and lacks a portion of them. The repertoire holds hundreds of thousands of clones, about nine tenths seen once, with about 5.9% in the top ten. The genes are TRBV7-2 and TRBJ1-6; D is possibly TRBD1 (5 bases). The source of this sequence is a woman in her twenties or thirties with COVID-19, enrolled during active disease. The sequencing input was peripheral blood. CDR3 in DNA: TGTGCCAGCAGCTTAGAAGGGGCTTCACCCCTCCACTTT. Translated: CASSLEGASPLHF.